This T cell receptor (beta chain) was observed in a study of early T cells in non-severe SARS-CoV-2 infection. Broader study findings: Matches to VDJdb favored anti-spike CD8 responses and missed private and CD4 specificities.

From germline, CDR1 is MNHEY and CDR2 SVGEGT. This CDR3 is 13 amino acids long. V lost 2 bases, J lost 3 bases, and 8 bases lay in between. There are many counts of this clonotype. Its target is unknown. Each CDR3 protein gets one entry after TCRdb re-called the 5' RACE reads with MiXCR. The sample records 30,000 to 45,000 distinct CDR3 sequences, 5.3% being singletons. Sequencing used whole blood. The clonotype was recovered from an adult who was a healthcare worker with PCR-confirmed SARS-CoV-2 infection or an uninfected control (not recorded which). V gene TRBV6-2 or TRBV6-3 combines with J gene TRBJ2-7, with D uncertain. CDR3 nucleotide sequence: TGTGCCAGCAGTTACGGTGGACGCTACGAGCAGTACTTC. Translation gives CASSYGGRYEQYF.